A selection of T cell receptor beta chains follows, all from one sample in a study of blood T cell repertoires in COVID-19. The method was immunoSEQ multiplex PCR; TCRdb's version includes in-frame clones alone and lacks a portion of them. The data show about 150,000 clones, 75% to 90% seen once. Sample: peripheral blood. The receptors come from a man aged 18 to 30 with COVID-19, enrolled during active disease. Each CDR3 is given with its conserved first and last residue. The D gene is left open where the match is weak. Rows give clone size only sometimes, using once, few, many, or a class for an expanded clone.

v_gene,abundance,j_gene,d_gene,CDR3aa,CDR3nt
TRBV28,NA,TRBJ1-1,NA,CASSFRGEDLQAFF,TGTGCCAGCAGTTTCCGAGGGGAGGACCTCCAAGCTTTCTTT
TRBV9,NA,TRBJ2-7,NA,CASSVASVGYEQYF,TGTGCCAGCAGCGTAGCTAGCGTAGGATACGAGCAGTACTTC
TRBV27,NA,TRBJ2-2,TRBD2,CASSVAGGPSGELFF,TGTGCCAGCAGCGTAGCGGGAGGGCCATCCGGGGAGCTGTTTTTT
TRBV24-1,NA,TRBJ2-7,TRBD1,CATSKTGTPYEQYF,TGTGCCACCAGTAAGACAGGGACGCCTTACGAGCAGTACTTC
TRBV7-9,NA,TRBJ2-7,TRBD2,CASSLAGLAGGSYEQYF,TGTGCCAGCAGCTTAGCAGGGCTAGCGGGTGGCTCCTACGAGCAGTACTTC
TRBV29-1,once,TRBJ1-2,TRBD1,CSGGDSPGSYGYTF,TGCAGCGGCGGGGACAGCCCGGGAAGCTATGGCTACACCTTC
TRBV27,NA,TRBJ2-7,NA,CASSWAEGLEQYF,TGTGCCAGCAGTTGGGCTGAAGGTCTCGAGCAGTACTTC
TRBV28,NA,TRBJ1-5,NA,CASSLYQSNQPQHF,TGTGCCAGCAGTTTATACCAGAGCAATCAGCCCCAGCATTTT
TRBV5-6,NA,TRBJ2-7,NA,CASSLGHHEQYF,TGTGCCAGCAGCTTGGGACATCACGAGCAGTACTTC
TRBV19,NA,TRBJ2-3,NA,CASSMQTASTDTQYF,TGTGCCAGTAGTATGCAGACAGCTAGCACAGATACGCAGTATTTT
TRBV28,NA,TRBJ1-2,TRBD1,CASRSTGTGIIEGYTF,TGTGCCAGCAGGTCAACCGGGACAGGGATTATTGAGGGCTACACCTTC
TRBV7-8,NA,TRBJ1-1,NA,CASSLGTPKPEAFF,TGTGCCAGCAGCCTCGGGACTCCCAAACCTGAAGCTTTCTTT
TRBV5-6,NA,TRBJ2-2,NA,CASSLVLAANTGELFF,TGTGCCAGCAGCTTGGTATTAGCGGCGAACACCGGGGAGCTGTTTTTT
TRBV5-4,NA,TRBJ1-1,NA,CASSSLVGGGGNTEAFF,TGTGCCAGCAGCTCCTTGGTTGGGGGCGGTGGGAACACTGAAGCTTTCTTT
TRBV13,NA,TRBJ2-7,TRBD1,CASSPVWTGTYEQYF,TGTGCCAGCAGCCCGGTCTGGACAGGGACCTACGAGCAGTACTTC
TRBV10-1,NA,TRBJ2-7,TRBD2,CASSEGQRGPYEQYF,TGCGCCAGCAGTGAGGGGCAGCGGGGACCCTACGAGCAGTACTTC
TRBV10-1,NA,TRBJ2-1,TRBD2,CASSTTSGYNEQFF,TGCGCCAGCAGTACAACTAGCGGGTACAATGAGCAGTTCTTC
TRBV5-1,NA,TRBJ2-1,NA,CASSSNRYNEQFF,TGCGCCAGCAGCTCTAACAGATACAATGAGCAGTTCTTC
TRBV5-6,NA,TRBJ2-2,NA,CASSLGQNTGELFF,TGTGCCAGCAGCTTGGGACAGAACACCGGGGAGCTGTTTTTT
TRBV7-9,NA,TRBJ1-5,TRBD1,CASSLGQGPSAPQHF,TGTGCCAGCAGCTTAGGACAGGGGCCCAGTGCGCCCCAGCATTTT
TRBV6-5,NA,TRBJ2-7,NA,CASLGLRNEQYF,TGTGCCAGCCTGGGCCTTCGTAACGAGCAGTACTTC
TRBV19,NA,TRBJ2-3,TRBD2,CASRTGLASSTDTQYF,TGTGCCAGTAGAACCGGACTAGCTTCTAGCACAGATACGCAGTATTTT
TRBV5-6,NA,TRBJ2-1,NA,CATNLGSGSSYNEQFF,TGTGCCACCAACCTGGGCTCTGGGAGCTCCTACAATGAGCAGTTCTTC
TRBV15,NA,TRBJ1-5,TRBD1,CATSREDRIGQPQHF,TGTGCCACCAGCAGAGAGGACAGGATCGGTCAGCCCCAGCATTTT
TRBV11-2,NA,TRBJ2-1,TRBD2,CASSSPGLAWVF,TGTGCCAGCAGCTCGCCGGGACTAGCGTGGGTCTTC
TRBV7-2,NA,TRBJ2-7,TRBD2,CASSSQLAGGLYEQYF,TGTGCCAGCAGCTCCCAACTAGCGGGAGGGCTTTACGAGCAGTACTTC
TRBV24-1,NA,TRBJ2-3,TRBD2,CATSARGLAGEITQYF,TGTGCCACCAGTGCCCGGGGACTAGCGGGAGAAATTACGCAGTATTTT
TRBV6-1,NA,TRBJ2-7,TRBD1,CASSELRTGYSEQYF,TGTGCCAGCAGTGAACTAAGGACAGGGTATTCCGAGCAGTACTTC
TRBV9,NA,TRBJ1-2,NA,CASSAANYGYTF,TGTGCCAGCAGCGCAGCGAACTATGGCTACACCTTC
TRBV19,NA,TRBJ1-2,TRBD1,CASSMALQGSGGYTF,TGTGCCAGTAGTATGGCGCTACAGGGGTCGGGCGGCTACACCTTC
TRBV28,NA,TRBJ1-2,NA,CASSLSPRTDYYGYTF,TGTGCCAGCAGTTTATCTCCCAGGACAGACTACTATGGCTACACCTTC
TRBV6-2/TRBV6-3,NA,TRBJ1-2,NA,CASSSTGRGGYTF,TGTGCCAGCAGTTCTACAGGGCGAGGCGGCTACACCTTC
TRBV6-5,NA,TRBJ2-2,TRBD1,CASSYSRQGGAGELFF,TGTGCCAGCAGTTACTCGAGACAGGGTGGGGCCGGGGAGCTGTTTTTT
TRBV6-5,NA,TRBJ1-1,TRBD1,CASSRTGITEAFF,TGTGCCAGCAGCAGGACAGGGATAACTGAAGCTTTCTTT
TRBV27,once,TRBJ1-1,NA,CASSLGQNTEAFF,TGTGCCAGCAGTTTAGGCCAGAACACTGAAGCTTTCTTT
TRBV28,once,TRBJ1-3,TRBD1,CASSLTGSFNTIYF,TGTGCCAGCAGCCTGACAGGGTCTTTCAACACCATATATTTT
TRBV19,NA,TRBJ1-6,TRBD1,CASGVTGGNTPLHF,TGTGCCAGTGGGGTTACAGGGGGTAATACACCCCTCCACTTT